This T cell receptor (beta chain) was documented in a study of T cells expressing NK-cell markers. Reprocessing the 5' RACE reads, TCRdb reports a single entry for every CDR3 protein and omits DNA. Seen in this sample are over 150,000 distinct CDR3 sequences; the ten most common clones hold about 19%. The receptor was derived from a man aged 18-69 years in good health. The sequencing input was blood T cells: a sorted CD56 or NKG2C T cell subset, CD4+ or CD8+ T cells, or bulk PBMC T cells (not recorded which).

The CDR3 sequence is CASSFGTSGSTDTQYF. The chain is built from TRBV11-2 and TRBJ2-3; TCRdb picks TRBD2, but there is no DNA to check that call. This CDR3 region has 16 residues. The germline V gene has CDR1 SGHAT and CDR2 FQNNGV.